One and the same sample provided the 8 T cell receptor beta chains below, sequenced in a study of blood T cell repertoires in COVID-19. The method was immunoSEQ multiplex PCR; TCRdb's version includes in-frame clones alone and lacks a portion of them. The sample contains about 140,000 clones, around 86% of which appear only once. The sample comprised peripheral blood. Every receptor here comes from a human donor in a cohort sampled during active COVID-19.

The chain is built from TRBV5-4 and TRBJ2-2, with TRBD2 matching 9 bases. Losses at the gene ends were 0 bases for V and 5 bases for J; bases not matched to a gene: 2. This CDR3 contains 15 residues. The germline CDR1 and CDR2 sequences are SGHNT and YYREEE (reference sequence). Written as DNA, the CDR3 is TGTGCCAGCAGCTTGGGGCTAGCGGGGACCGGGGAGCTGTTTTTT. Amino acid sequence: CASSLGLAGTGELFF.

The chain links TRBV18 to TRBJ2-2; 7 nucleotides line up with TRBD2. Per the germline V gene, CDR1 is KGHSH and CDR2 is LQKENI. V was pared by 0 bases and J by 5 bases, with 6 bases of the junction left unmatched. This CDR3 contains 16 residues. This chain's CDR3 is CASSPPLQGGTGELFF. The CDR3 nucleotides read TGTGCCAGCTCACCACCCCTGCAGGGAGGGACCGGGGAGCTGTTTTTT.

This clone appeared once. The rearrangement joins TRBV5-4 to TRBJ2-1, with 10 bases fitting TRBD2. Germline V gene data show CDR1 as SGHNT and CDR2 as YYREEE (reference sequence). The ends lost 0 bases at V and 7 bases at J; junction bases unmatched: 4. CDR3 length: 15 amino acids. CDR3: CASSLGLAGANEQFF. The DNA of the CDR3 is TGTGCCAGCAGCTTGGGACTAGCGGGCGCAAATGAGCAGTTCTTC.

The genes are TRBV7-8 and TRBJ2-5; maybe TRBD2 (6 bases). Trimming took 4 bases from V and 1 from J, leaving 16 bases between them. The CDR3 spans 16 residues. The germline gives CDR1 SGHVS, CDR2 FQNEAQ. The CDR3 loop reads CASSSWDSRVQETQYF. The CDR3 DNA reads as TGTGCCAGCAGCTCCTGGGACTCACGAGTCCAAGAGACCCAGTACTTC.

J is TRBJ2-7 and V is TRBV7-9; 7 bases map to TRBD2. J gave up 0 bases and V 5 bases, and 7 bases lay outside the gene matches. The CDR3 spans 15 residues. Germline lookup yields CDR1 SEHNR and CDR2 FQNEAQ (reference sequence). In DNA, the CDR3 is TGTGCCAGCAGCCCCTCTAGCGGACCCTCCTACGAGCAGTACTTC. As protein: CASSPSSGPSYEQYF.

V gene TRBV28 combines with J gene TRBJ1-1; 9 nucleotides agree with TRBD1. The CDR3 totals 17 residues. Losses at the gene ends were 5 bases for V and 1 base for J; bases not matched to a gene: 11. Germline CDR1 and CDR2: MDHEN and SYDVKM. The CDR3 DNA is TGTGCCAGCAGTCCCCCCGGGACAGGGCTGTGGAACACTGAAGCTTTCTTT. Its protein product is CASSPPGTGLWNTEAFF.

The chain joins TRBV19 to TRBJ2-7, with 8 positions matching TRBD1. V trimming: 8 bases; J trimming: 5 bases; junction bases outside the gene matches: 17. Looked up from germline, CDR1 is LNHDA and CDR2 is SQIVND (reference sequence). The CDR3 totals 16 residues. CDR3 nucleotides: TGTGCCAGTTCCCCAGGGGGCGGGCTGACCGGGGACGAGCAGTACTTC. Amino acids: CASSPGGGLTGDEQYF.

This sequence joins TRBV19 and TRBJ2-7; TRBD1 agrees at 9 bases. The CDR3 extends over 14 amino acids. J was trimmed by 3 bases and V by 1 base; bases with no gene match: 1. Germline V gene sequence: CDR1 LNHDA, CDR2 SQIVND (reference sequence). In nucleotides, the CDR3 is TGTGCCAGTAGTATAGGGACAGGGGACTACGAGCAGTACTTC. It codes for CASSIGTGDYEQYF.